This T cell receptor (beta chain) is drawn from a study of T-cell reconstitution after alpha-beta-depleted transplantation in children. The TCRbeta library incorporated unique molecular identifiers. TCRdb re-called the PCR reads through MiXCR, storing one row per CDR3 protein. The sample records about 540,000 distinct CDR3 sequences, 18% being singletons. V was clipped by 3 bases and J by 4 bases, with 13 bases between them. The CDR3 length is 14 residues. The genes are TRBV12-3 or TRBV12-4 and TRBJ2-7; D is uncertain. Sample: PBMCs from the stem cell graft donor, taken from the stem cell graft. The sequence derives from a human donor who donated a stem cell graft to a child with acute lymphoblastic leukemia. The CDR3 DNA reads as TGTGCCAGCAGTTTCCGCGGCGGTGGATACGAGCAGTACTTC. Its translation: CASSFRGGGYEQYF.